The rows below give T cell receptor beta chains drawn from one sample of a study of T cell changes during pregnancy in multiple sclerosis. TCRdb's copy holds only in-frame clones and misses some; the assay was immunoSEQ multiplex PCR. The sample records 100,000 or so clones, about 90% being singletons. The starting material was peripheral blood, obtained in the second trimester of pregnancy. Receptors were obtained from a female donor with multiple sclerosis, enrolled in a pregnancy study. Both conserved end residues are part of each CDR3. The D gene is left open where the match is weak.

V gene: TRBV6-6; D gene: TRBD1; J gene: TRBJ1-2; CDR3 protein: CASSPPGQFYGYTF
V gene: TRBV11-3; D gene: TRBD2; J gene: TRBJ2-1; CDR3 protein: CASSSTSAIPYNEQFF
V gene: TRBV7-2; D gene: NA; J gene: TRBJ1-1; CDR3 protein: CASSLSLNTEAFF
V gene: TRBV14; D gene: TRBD1; J gene: TRBJ2-3; CDR3 protein: CASSPPGQWRDTQYF
V gene: TRBV5-6; D gene: TRBD1; J gene: TRBJ1-5; CDR3 protein: CASSLGQGIGQPQHF
V gene: TRBV7-3; D gene: NA; J gene: TRBJ2-1; CDR3 protein: CASSSEGGSYNEQFF
V gene: TRBV25-1; D gene: NA; J gene: TRBJ2-1; CDR3 protein: CASSKPGAGNEQFF
V gene: TRBV4-1; D gene: TRBD1; J gene: TRBJ1-2; CDR3 protein: CASSREDRGSGYTF
V gene: TRBV25-1; D gene: TRBD1; J gene: TRBJ1-1; CDR3 protein: CASSEYLGTDFEAFF
V gene: TRBV4-2; D gene: TRBD2; J gene: TRBJ2-1; CDR3 protein: CASSQGLADYNEQFF
V gene: TRBV2; D gene: NA; J gene: TRBJ2-5; CDR3 protein: CASTPGGGGETQYF
V gene: TRBV10-3; D gene: NA; J gene: TRBJ1-2; CDR3 protein: CAISAGSGTNYGYTF
V gene: TRBV7-9; D gene: TRBD1; J gene: TRBJ2-2; CDR3 protein: CASSSTVFTGTGNTGELFF
V gene: TRBV27; D gene: TRBD2; J gene: TRBJ2-7; CDR3 protein: CASIPVKSGSASEQYF
V gene: TRBV12-2; D gene: NA; J gene: TRBJ1-4; CDR3 protein: CASRPYWRPNPGQGHEKLFF
V gene: TRBV29-1; D gene: NA; J gene: TRBJ2-1; CDR3 protein: CSVTSSTYNEQFF
V gene: TRBV6-5; D gene: NA; J gene: TRBJ2-3; CDR3 protein: CASKLQGSTDTQYF
V gene: TRBV28; D gene: NA; J gene: TRBJ2-5; CDR3 protein: CASSLQKPVNGAQYF
V gene: TRBV10-3; D gene: NA; J gene: TRBJ2-5; CDR3 protein: CAISGVPGVEETQYF
V gene: TRBV7-6; D gene: TRBD1; J gene: TRBJ1-2; CDR3 protein: CASSTPGQEVYGYTF
V gene: TRBV4-2; D gene: NA; J gene: TRBJ1-4; CDR3 protein: CASSQEGLGSGEKLFF
V gene: TRBV4-3; D gene: NA; J gene: TRBJ2-5; CDR3 protein: CASSQATGGTEETQYF
V gene: TRBV19; D gene: NA; J gene: TRBJ2-5; CDR3 protein: CASRGDHGTQETQYF
V gene: TRBV4-2; D gene: NA; J gene: TRBJ1-6; CDR3 protein: CASRFTGGGNSPLHF
V gene: TRBV15; D gene: NA; J gene: TRBJ2-2; CDR3 protein: CATSRDQNPGELFF
V gene: TRBV4-1; D gene: NA; J gene: TRBJ2-2; CDR3 protein: CASSWTGTGELFF
V gene: TRBV9; D gene: TRBD2; J gene: TRBJ2-3; CDR3 protein: CASSVVGGSWPGDTQYF
V gene: TRBV5-6; D gene: NA; J gene: TRBJ2-5; CDR3 protein: CASSISLFETQYF
V gene: TRBV29-1; D gene: TRBD1; J gene: TRBJ2-2; CDR3 protein: CSVEGQGAGFGELFF
V gene: TRBV6-6; D gene: NA; J gene: TRBJ2-6; CDR3 protein: CASSSSGANVLTF
V gene: TRBV28; D gene: TRBD2; J gene: TRBJ2-3; CDR3 protein: CATEASGSSAGLWYF
V gene: TRBV28; D gene: NA; J gene: TRBJ1-3; CDR3 protein: CASNSSPWNTIYF
V gene: TRBV19; D gene: TRBD2; J gene: TRBJ2-7; CDR3 protein: CASSIGGLAGIYEQYF
V gene: TRBV27; D gene: TRBD1; J gene: TRBJ1-5; CDR3 protein: CASSPFDRGFLNQPQHF
V gene: TRBV5-4; D gene: NA; J gene: TRBJ2-5; CDR3 protein: CASSQDRYQETQYF
V gene: TRBV7-9; D gene: TRBD1; J gene: TRBJ1-2; CDR3 protein: CASSYSGTARLYGYTF
V gene: TRBV2; D gene: NA; J gene: TRBJ1-1; CDR3 protein: CASNRNTEAFF
V gene: TRBV11-1; D gene: TRBD2; J gene: TRBJ2-5; CDR3 protein: CASSLTSGRSGTQYF
V gene: TRBV6-5; D gene: TRBD2; J gene: TRBJ2-1; CDR3 protein: CASSYSGLAGLYEQFF
V gene: TRBV28; D gene: NA; J gene: TRBJ1-2; CDR3 protein: CASSLAANYGYTF
V gene: TRBV27; D gene: NA; J gene: TRBJ1-5; CDR3 protein: CASMRGGASNQPQHF
V gene: TRBV4-2; D gene: NA; J gene: TRBJ1-1; CDR3 protein: CASSHRGANTEAFF
V gene: TRBV2; D gene: TRBD2; J gene: TRBJ2-4; CDR3 protein: CASSVGAGGWAKNIQYF
V gene: TRBV4-1; D gene: TRBD2; J gene: TRBJ2-1; CDR3 protein: CASSQEGHSGRAGSNEQFF
V gene: TRBV7-6; D gene: TRBD1; J gene: TRBJ2-7; CDR3 protein: CASSLGPGQGEGEQYF
V gene: TRBV20-1; D gene: NA; J gene: TRBJ2-5; CDR3 protein: CSAKVAETQYF
V gene: TRBV9; D gene: NA; J gene: TRBJ2-7; CDR3 protein: CASSGGPRANEQYF
V gene: TRBV7-2; D gene: NA; J gene: TRBJ1-5; CDR3 protein: CASSFSGDQPQHF
V gene: TRBV7-9; D gene: TRBD2; J gene: TRBJ2-1; CDR3 protein: CASSRGVEQFF
V gene: TRBV6-5; D gene: NA; J gene: TRBJ2-1; CDR3 protein: CASSYSSPPGNEQFF
V gene: TRBV9; D gene: NA; J gene: TRBJ2-7; CDR3 protein: CASSPPGGWEQYF
V gene: TRBV4-2; D gene: TRBD1; J gene: TRBJ1-4; CDR3 protein: CASSRLGTGGDEKLFF
V gene: TRBV15; D gene: NA; J gene: TRBJ2-1; CDR3 protein: CATSHPAENEQFF
V gene: TRBV6-5; D gene: TRBD1; J gene: TRBJ2-7; CDR3 protein: CASSYPGQGINEQYF